This T cell receptor beta chain was sequenced in a study of T-cell reconstitution after alpha-beta-depleted transplantation in children. Points from the study as a whole: Reported findings indicate that, about two months after transplant, alpha-beta T cells came from several hundred expanded clones, which were derived from non-depleted graft cells. Diversity of TCRbeta at day 60 was high in some patients, arising from surviving recipient T cells and thymic progenitors. Newly produced T cells mostly provided counts and TCRbeta diversity after one year, as hyperexpanded clones declined.

This clonotype occurred a few times. What it binds is unknown. Unique molecular identifiers featured in how the TCRbeta library was prepared. TCRdb used MiXCR to reprocess the PCR reads, holding one entry per CDR3 protein. The sample has about 510,000 distinct CDR3 sequences; over 9.5% are singletons. Trimming cost V 2 bases and J 3 bases, with 17 bases left between them. The germline CDR1 and CDR2 sequences are LGHNA and YSLEER. This CDR3 is 17 amino acids long. The material sequenced was PBMCs, mostly from graft donor cells, taken 180 days after TCRalphabeta/CD19-depleted stem cell transplant. The chain is built from TRBV4-3 and TRBJ2-1, with D perhaps TRBD2 (6 bases). The receptor comes from a female patient aged 2-9 years who had a stem cell transplant for aplastic anemia, so the T cells may come from the graft donor. CDR3 protein: CASSQSFGGENYNEQFF. The CDR3 bases are TGCGCCAGCAGCCAATCCTTTGGCGGGGAGAACTACAATGAGCAGTTCTTC.